This is a list of T cell receptor beta chains from one sample in a study of shared clonotypes between healthy human individuals. Here immunoSEQ multiplex PCR was the method, and the copy in TCRdb shows in-frame clones only, minus some. Among over a million clones, 65% to 75% were seen once, and the ten largest hold about 1.5%. The sample consisted of memory CD4+ T cells sorted from blood. The receptors here all came from a man between 18 and 29 years old in good health. Each CDR3 is given with its conserved first and last residue. A D gene is named only where the DNA matches it firmly. The size entry is marked missing in some rows and otherwise reads once, few, many or a size class.

. | . | TRBJ2-2 | TRBV15 | CATNQGSGELFF | TGTGCCACCAATCAGGGGTCCGGGGAGCTGTTTTTT
. | . | TRBJ1-2 | TRBV5-1 | CASSLAPGEAYGYTF | TGCGCCAGCAGCTTGGCCCCGGGGGAGGCCTATGGCTACACCTTC
. | TRBD1 | TRBJ1-3 | TRBV7-2 | CASSERQGGYAGNTIYF | TGTGCCAGCAGCGAAAGACAGGGGGGATATGCTGGAAACACCATATATTTT
. | . | TRBJ1-3 | TRBV9 | CASGGQTSSSGNTIYF | TGTGCCAGCGGTGGACAAACCTCCAGCTCTGGAAACACCATATATTTT
. | TRBD2 | TRBJ2-2 | TRBV7-2 | CASSLMAGVTGELFF | TGTGCCAGCAGCTTAATGGCGGGGGTGACCGGGGAGCTGTTTTTT
. | TRBD1 | TRBJ1-5 | TRBV11-2 | CASSGGDSAISNQPQHF | TGTGCCAGCAGCGGCGGGGACAGCGCAATTAGCAATCAGCCCCAGCATTTT
. | TRBD1 | TRBJ1-3 | TRBV6-1 | CASSEGQGARGNTIYF | TGTGCCAGCAGTGAGGGACAGGGGGCGCGTGGAAACACCATATATTTT
many | . | TRBJ2-3 | TRBV5-1 | CASSLGPRRGNTDTQYF | TGCGCCAGCAGCTTGGGCCCTCGGCGGGGAAATACAGATACGCAGTATTTT
. | . | TRBJ2-7 | TRBV6-6 | CASSYGEETMDEQYF | TGTGCCAGCAGTTATGGGGAGGAGACCATGGACGAGCAGTACTTC
. | . | TRBJ1-4 | TRBV28 | CASSLVEGFVEKLFF | TGTGCCAGCAGTTTAGTAGAGGGATTCGTAGAAAAACTGTTTTTT
. | TRBD1 | TRBJ2-3 | TRBV9 | CASSPTGIDTQYF | TGTGCCAGCAGCCCGACAGGGATCGATACGCAGTATTTT
. | TRBD2 | TRBJ2-3 | TRBV9 | CASSVETSGSRKGDTQYF | TGTGCCAGCAGCGTAGAGACTAGCGGATCGAGGAAGGGAGATACGCAGTATTTT
. | . | TRBJ1-3 | TRBV2 | CASSDSDTIYF | TGTGCCAGCAGCGACAGTGACACCATATATTTT
. | TRBD2 | TRBJ2-7 | TRBV5-4 | CASSLPGLANEQYF | TGTGCCAGCAGCCTACCGGGACTAGCAAACGAGCAGTACTTC
. | . | TRBJ2-3 | TRBV2 | CASRTDYLSTDTQYF | TGTGCCAGCAGGACTGACTACCTAAGCACAGATACGCAGTATTTT
few | TRBD1 | TRBJ1-1 | TRBV28 | CASSFPQGVRTEAFF | TGTGCCAGCAGTTTCCCACAGGGGGTGAGAACTGAAGCTTTCTTT
. | . | TRBJ2-5 | TRBV5-1 | CASTLGGGQETQYF | TGCGCCAGCACCCTTGGGGGCGGCCAAGAGACCCAGTACTTC
. | . | TRBJ2-7 | TRBV10-3 | CAISESTGFPYEQYF | TGTGCCATCAGTGAGTCGACGGGATTCCCCTACGAGCAGTACTTC
. | . | TRBJ2-7 | TRBV11-2 | CASSLEVTYEQYF | TGTGCCAGCAGCTTAGAGGTAACCTACGAGCAGTACTTC
. | . | TRBJ1-5 | TRBV5-1 | CASSQDGNQPQHF | TGCGCCAGCAGCCAAGACGGTAATCAGCCCCAGCATTTT
. | TRBD1 | TRBJ2-3 | TRBV15 | CATSRVGQGKTDTQYF | TGTGCCACCAGCAGAGTGGGACAGGGTAAGACAGATACGCAGTATTTT
once | . | TRBJ1-5 | TRBV30 | CAWSGKGSNQPQHF | TGTGCCTGGAGTGGGAAGGGAAGCAATCAGCCCCAGCATTTT